The 24 T cell receptor beta chains below all came from one sample that was sequenced in a study of T cell responses to AZD1222 COVID-19 vaccine. TCRdb keeps only in-frame clones here, not all; method: immunoSEQ multiplex PCR. The profile shows around 160,000 clones, approximately 78% of them singletons. The specimen was peripheral blood, collected on day 0 of MenACWY control vaccination. Every receptor here comes from an adult in good health.

V usage is TRBV11-3 and J usage is TRBJ1-1, with TRBD1 identical over 8 bases. The CDR3 is made up of 15 amino acids. J was trimmed by 4 bases and V by 5 bases; bases with no gene match: 9. The germline V gene has CDR1 SGHNT and CDR2 YENEEA. CDR3 DNA: TGTGCCAGCAGCGATCGCCAGGGGGCTCGCACTGAAGCTTTCTTT. Amino acid sequence: CASSDRQGARTEAFF.

The chain is built from TRBV10-2 and TRBJ1-6, with a weak D call TRBD1 (6 bases). Trimming left V 1 base short and J 1 base short, with 8 bases between. Germline assignment: CDR1 WSHSY and CDR2 SAAADI. CDR3 length: 16 residues. CDR3 protein: CASSEWGASYNSPLHF. The CDR3 bases are TGCGCCAGCAGTGAGTGGGGGGCATCCTATAATTCACCCCTCCACTTT.

The V and J genes are TRBV5-1 and TRBJ1-1; 9 bases fit TRBD1. CDR3 length: 14 amino acids. After removal of 1 base from V and 6 bases from J, the junction contained 4 bases not matched to a gene. Germline V lookup: CDR1 SGHRS, CDR2 YFSETQ. The CDR3 DNA is TGCGCCAGCAGCTTGCTACAGGGGGCCGCTGAAGCTTTCTTT. Residues: CASSLLQGAAEAFF.

V usage is TRBV4-2 and J usage is TRBJ1-2; D unresolved. The CDR3 has 13 amino acids. The ends were cut back, 1 base at V and 3 bases at J, with 6 bases in the middle. Germline-derived CDR1 and CDR2 are LGHNA and YNFKEQ. CDR3 sequence reads: CASSQVTDYGYTF. CDR3 in DNA: TGTGCCAGCAGCCAAGTGACCGACTATGGCTACACCTTC.

The V call is TRBV6-6, the J call TRBJ1-3, with D unclear. This CDR3 spans 15 amino acids. Germline loops: CDR1 MNHNY, CDR2 SVGAGI (reference sequence). V was pared by 0 bases and J by 1 base, with 7 bases between. The CDR3 sequence: CASSYSSVSGNTIYF. The CDR3 coding sequence is TGTGCCAGCAGTTACTCGAGTGTTTCTGGAAACACCATATATTTT.

This clone appeared a single time. This chain uses TRBV28 with TRBJ1-1; 12 nucleotides agree with TRBD1. This CDR3 has 13 amino acids. The J segment lost 11 bases and the V segment lost 4 bases, leaving 5 bases of the junction unmatched. Per germline, CDR1 MDHEN and CDR2 SYDVKM. CDR3 loop: CASSSGTGGMAFF. In DNA, the CDR3 is TGTGCCAGCAGTTCGGGGACAGGGGGCATGGCTTTCTTT.

The V call is TRBV11-2, the J call TRBJ2-3, with 10 bases identical to TRBD1. The CDR3 totals 17 residues. Germline V gives CDR1 SGHAT, CDR2 FQNNGV. The junction had 11 bases not matched to a gene; V was cut back by 5 bases and J by 3 bases. CDR3: CASSATTGGRGTDTQYF. The CDR3 DNA is TGTGCCAGCAGCGCGACGACAGGGGGCCGGGGGACAGATACGCAGTATTTT.

The J gene is TRBJ2-1, the V gene TRBV20-1, with 9 bases identical to TRBD2. Trimming at V came to 3 bases and at J to 5 bases, leaving 2 bases not matched to a gene. This CDR3 contains 13 residues. Looked up from germline, CDR1 is DFQATT and CDR2 is SNEGSKA (reference sequence). CDR3 region: CSASERGDNEQFF. CDR3 sequence (DNA): TGCAGTGCTAGTGAGCGGGGGGACAATGAGCAGTTCTTC.

The chain combines TRBV9 with TRBJ2-3; D gene ambiguous. Germline loops: CDR1 SGDLS, CDR2 YYNGEE. The CDR3 runs 15 residues. V was shortened by 4 bases and J by 0 bases, with 12 bases between the two germline ends. In DNA, the CDR3 is TGTGCCAGCAGCCCGCGACGGGTTAGCACAGATACGCAGTATTTT. This encodes CASSPRRVSTDTQYF.

The chain has TRBV5-4 and TRBJ2-3, with D perhaps matching TRBD2 (7 bases). CDR1 is SGHNT, CDR2 YYREEE, per germline (reference sequence). The V gene lost 3 bases and the J gene lost 4 bases, with 18 bases spanning the gap. The CDR3 spans 16 residues. The CDR3 DNA is TGTGCCAGCAGCTCCGGCTTGGGGGGGCGTCCAGATACGCAGTATTTT. This translates into CASSSGLGGRPDTQYF. Full variable domain (remainder filled in from reference TRBV5-4 and TRBJ2-3): ETGVTQSPTHLIKTRGQQVTLRCSSQSGHNTVSWYQQALGQGPQFIFQYYREEENGRGNFPPRFSGLQFPNYSSELNVNALELDDSALYLCASSSGLGGRPDTQYFGPGTRLTVL.

This clone was detected a few times. The rearrangement uses TRBV9 and TRBJ1-6; 8 bases agree with TRBD1. The length of the CDR3 is 14 residues. Germline lookup yields CDR1 SGDLS and CDR2 YYNGEE. With 0 bases clipped from V and 7 bases from J, the junction kept 0 bases outside the gene matches. The chain's CDR3 is CASSVGTGNSPLHF. CDR3 bases: TGTGCCAGCAGCGTAGGGACAGGGAATTCACCCCTCCACTTT.

This chain uses TRBV27 with TRBJ2-3; no definite D call. From germline, CDR1 is MNHEY and CDR2 SMNVEV (reference sequence). Trimming took off 5 bases at V and 0 bases at J, with 15 bases between the two ends. The CDR3 is made up of 16 amino acids. The CDR3 loop is CASSPRVTISTDTQYF. CDR3 DNA sequence: TGTGCCAGCAGTCCCCGGGTGACGATTAGCACAGATACGCAGTATTTT.

The chain is built from TRBV11-3 and TRBJ2-1, with 13 bases aligning to TRBD2. Germline V gene lookup returns CDR1 SGHNT and CDR2 YENEEA. This CDR3 spans 16 amino acids. V shed 4 bases and J 5 bases; nucleotides not matched to a gene: 5. CDR3 sequence (DNA): TGTGCCAGCAGCTGGGGACTAGCGGGGACCCACAATGAGCAGTTCTTC. It encodes CASSWGLAGTHNEQFF.

V and J are TRBV29-1 and TRBJ2-1; no firm D call. The V and J ends lost 3 bases and 12 bases respectively, with 12 bases between them. CDR1 and CDR2 (germline): SQVTM, ANQGSEA. The CDR3 spans 11 residues. The CDR3 nucleotides read TGCAGCGTTGAGAGTGGTCCCCGGCAGTTCTTC. Protein product: CSVESGPRQFF.

This clone was detected once. The CDR3 DNA is TGTGCCAGTAGTATAGGTGGGGTCATGAACACTGAAGCTTTCTTT. It codes for CASSIGGVMNTEAFF. The rearrangement joins TRBV19 to TRBJ1-1; unclear D gene. The CDR3 extends over 15 amino acids. V was pared by 1 base and J by 0 bases, with 9 bases between. Germline V gene data show CDR1 as LNHDA and CDR2 as SQIVND (reference sequence).

This rearrangement joins TRBV10-3 to TRBJ1-4; weak D call: TRBD1 (5 bases). The CDR3 spans 13 residues. The V end was cut by 2 bases, the J end by 8 bases, with 9 bases between. Germline loops: CDR1 ENHRY, CDR2 SYGVKD. CDR3 residues: CAISERGGEKLFF. CDR3 in DNA: TGTGCCATCAGTGAGAGGGGTGGCGAAAAACTGTTTTTT.

The chain uses TRBV3-1 (or the pseudogene TRBV3-2) and TRBJ1-6; 7 nucleotides align to TRBD1. This CDR3 is built from 14 residues. Losses at the gene ends were 1 base for V and 9 bases for J; bases not matched to a gene: 3. The germline gives CDR1 LGHDT, CDR2 YNNKEL (reference sequence). CDR3 in DNA: TGTGCCAGCAGCCAAGCCACAGGGGTTTCACCCCTCCACTTT. This sequence encodes CASSQATGVSPLHF.

The rearrangement uses TRBV5-1 and TRBJ2-7; a weak D match, TRBD1 (7 bases). The V gene's germline CDR1 is SGHRS and CDR2 YFSETQ. This CDR3 comprises 15 residues. The CDR3 region is CASSLGQGEASEQYV. CDR3 DNA sequence: TGCGCCAGCAGTTTGGGGCAGGGGGAGGCGAGCGAGCAGTACGTC.

This chain joins TRBV4-1 and TRBJ2-7; TRBD1 or TRBD2 may be the D gene (5 bases each). The CDR3 runs 15 residues. Germline values: CDR1 MGHRA, CDR2 YSYEKL. Trimming took off 3 bases at V and 0 bases at J, with 12 bases between the two ends. Written as DNA, the CDR3 is TGCGCCAGCAGCCAGATAGGGGACGGCTCCTACGAGCAGTACTTC. Amino acid sequence: CASSQIGDGSYEQYF.

The rearrangement joins TRBV7-2 to TRBJ2-1, with D perhaps TRBD1 or TRBD2 (6 bases each). Per the germline V gene, CDR1 is SGHTA and CDR2 is FQGNSA. The CDR3 covers 15 residues. Trimming left V 6 bases short and J 4 bases short, with 16 bases between. CDR3 coding DNA: TGTGCCAGCAGATTCACGGGGGCCGCTTACAATGAGCAGTTCTTC. This gives the protein CASRFTGAAYNEQFF.

This clone was seen more than once but under ten times. The V gene is TRBV12-3 or TRBV12-4, the J gene TRBJ1-6; D not resolved. This CDR3 spans 13 amino acids. Trimming took off 1 base at V and 7 bases at J, with 5 bases between the two ends. The CDR3 DNA follows: TGTGCCAGCAGTTTAGGCGGGAATTCACCCCTCCACTTT. It encodes CASSLGGNSPLHF.

This clone was observed a handful of times. The rearrangement uses TRBV2 and TRBJ1-5; D is possibly TRBD1 (5 bases). V lost 7 bases, J lost 1 base, and 14 bases lay in between. The germline V gene has CDR1 SNHLY and CDR2 FYNNEI. The CDR3 totals 15 residues. CDR3 sequence reads: CASTRTGGSNQPQHF. The CDR3 nucleotides read TGTGCCAGCACCCGGACGGGGGGGAGCAATCAGCCCCAGCATTTT.

As to this clone: The same CDR3 is also encoded by other DNA sequences in this sample. The rearrangement uses TRBV4-2 and TRBJ2-3; 11 bases are a match to TRBD2. CDR3 length equals 14 residues. The V and J ends lost 0 bases and 9 bases, in that order; junction bases with no gene match: 2. Germline V CDR1 and CDR2: LGHNA, YNFKEQ. CDR3 DNA: TGTGCCAGCAGCCAAGAACTAGCGGGGGACACGCAGTATTTT. Its translation is CASSQELAGDTQYF.

Only a few counts were recorded for this clone. The CDR3 is CASSLVLAGSDTQYF. The CDR3, as DNA: TGTGCCAGCAGCTTAGTTCTAGCGGGGTCAGATACGCAGTATTTT. The chain links TRBV7-6 to TRBJ2-3; TRBD2 matches at 9 bases. Germline trimming cut 1 base from V and 4 bases from J; bases unmatched to any gene: 3. The CDR3 has 15 residues. Germline V gene sequence: CDR1 SGHVS, CDR2 FNYEAQ. Complete variable domain (other parts from reference TRBV7-6 and TRBJ2-3): GAGVSQSPRYKVTKRGQDVALRCDPISGHVSLYWYRQALGQGPEFLTYFNYEAQQDKSGLPNDRFSAERPEGSISTLTIQRTEQRDSAMYRCASSLVLAGSDTQYFGPGTRLTVL.